Shown below are 8 T cell receptor beta chains from a single sample sequenced in a study of shared clonotypes between healthy human individuals. The data were produced by immunoSEQ multiplex PCR, yet TCRdb's version contains in-frame clones alone and is incomplete. The repertoire has approximately 350,000 clones, around 96% of them found once; the top ten carry more than 0.3%. Sequenced sample: memory CD8+ T cells sorted from blood. Subset indicated: CD45RO+ cells pooled with CCR7-negative TemRA cells. The receptors were sampled from a man under 40 in good health.

A note on this clone: The junction shows a germline mismatch at one end, possibly a read error. The chain carries TRBV7-7 and TRBJ2-1; a weak D match, TRBD2 (5 bases). The CDR3 runs to 15 residues. Germline V lookup: CDR1 SSHAT, CDR2 FNYEAQ (reference sequence). DNA for the CDR3: TGTGCTAGCAGCCCTGGACTTCTGATATACAATGAGCAGTTCTTC. Translated, it gives CASSPGLLIYNEQFF.

The genes are TRBV11-2 and TRBJ2-1, with 12 bases fitting TRBD2. The CDR3 covers 14 residues. The J segment lost 10 bases and the V segment lost 4 bases, leaving 5 bases of the junction unmatched. Germline V gives CDR1 SGHAT, CDR2 FQNNGV. The CDR3 sequence is CASSSSGRAWEQFF. In DNA form, the CDR3 reads TGTGCCAGCAGCTCTAGCGGGAGGGCCTGGGAGCAGTTCTTC.

The chain joins TRBV5-1 to TRBJ1-5; TRBD1 agrees at 12 bases. Germline CDR1 SGHRS, CDR2 YFSETQ. CDR3 size: 18 residues. J lost 0 bases, V lost 4 bases, and 8 bases had no gene match. The CDR3 DNA reads TGCGCCAGCAGCCCCGGGACAGGGGGCCGTTTTAGCAATCAGCCCCAGCATTTT. This sequence encodes CASSPGTGGRFSNQPQHF.

V is TRBV18 and J is TRBJ2-6; D not resolved. CDR1 KGHSH and CDR2 LQKENI come from the germline V gene. The CDR3 has 17 amino acids. V was cut by 2 bases and J by 0 bases, with 11 bases left in between. This CDR3 reads CASSPYQAHSGANVLTF. CDR3 DNA sequence: TGTGCCAGCTCACCATATCAGGCCCACTCTGGGGCCAACGTCCTGACTTTC.

This clone occurred once. This sequence joins TRBV19 and TRBJ1-5, with D perhaps TRBD1 (5 bases). Germline-derived CDR1 and CDR2 are LNHDA and SQIVND (reference sequence). V lost 2 bases and J lost 5, with 13 bases in between. This CDR3 comprises 15 residues. The CDR3: CASSIKETDYQPQHF. The CDR3 DNA follows: TGTGCCAGTAGTATAAAGGAGACAGACTATCAGCCCCAGCATTTT.

The chain is built from TRBV2 and TRBJ1-4; perhaps TRBD1 as D (5 bases). The germline V gene has CDR1 SNHLY and CDR2 FYNNEI. The V end lost 2 bases, the J end lost 0 bases, and 16 bases lay between the germline ends. CDR3 length: 18 residues. The CDR3 sequence is CASSERQYPAATNEKLFF. CDR3 sequence (DNA): TGTGCCAGCAGTGAACGACAGTATCCCGCTGCAACTAATGAAAAACTGTTTTTT.

This chain joins TRBV5-6 and TRBJ2-7; D is undetermined. Per the germline V gene, CDR1 is SGHDT and CDR2 is YYEEEE. There are 14 residues in the CDR3. V lost 0 bases, J lost 0 bases, and 7 bases lay in between. Written as DNA, the CDR3 is TGTGCCAGCAGCTTGGCCGGTAACTCCTACGAGCAGTACTTC. This codes for CASSLAGNSYEQYF.

In its sample, this clone was seen once. The V gene is TRBV28, the J gene TRBJ1-4; unclear D gene. Germline V gene sequence: CDR1 MDHEN, CDR2 SYDVKM. Between the trimmed V and J ends, which lost 3 bases and 0 bases, there was a span of 5 bases. CDR3 length equals 14 residues. Written as DNA, the CDR3 is TGTGCCAGCAGTTTGTTATCAACTAATGAAAAACTGTTTTTT. Translating gives CASSLLSTNEKLFF.